The clone carrying this T cell receptor beta chain was observed a few times. The table came from immunoSEQ multiplex PCR; TCRdb's copy has only in-frame clones and leaves some out. The table lists some 8,200 clones, roughly four fifths of them singletons. This specimen comes from a study of follicular helper T cells after annual influenza vaccination. Study details: For some subjects, blood spans the 2013-2014, 2014-2015 and 2015-2016 annual vaccinations.

V lost 2 bases to trimming and J lost 1 base, with 9 bases between them. The CDR3 has 14 residues. Germline V lookup: CDR1 MNHEY, CDR2 SVGAGI. Documented time point: 2014-2015 season, pre-vaccination. The source was CXCR5+ CD38- circulating T follicular helper cells from blood, collected on the day of influenza vaccination. Documented subset: circulating Tfh, non-naive CD4+CXCR5+PD-1+ (ICOS+CD38+ or ICOS-CD38-). The clonotype was recovered from an adult who received the influenza vaccine. The chain joins TRBV6-5 to TRBJ2-7, with D hard to call. The CDR3 here is CASSYRAKSYEQYF. The CDR3 DNA reads as TGTGCCAGCAGTTACCGGGCTAAGTCCTACGAGCAGTACTTC.